A single T cell receptor (beta chain) is shown here with its context. The target antigen is unknown. This entry belongs to a study of OX40 agonist ivuxolimab in advanced cancers. Turning to the study itself: An anti-OX40 (CD134) antibody with agonistic activity, ivuxolimab, was administered to patients. Participants, roughly 80% male, averaged about 59 years of age, ranging from roughly 23 to 80. Broader study findings: Averaged across samples, CD8+ T cells carried more expanded clones than CD4+ did.

This CDR3 region has 16 residues. Germline lookup yields CDR1 SGHDT and CDR2 YYEEEE. Deletions cut 4 bases from V and 7 bases from J, with 20 bases between. Produced via immunoSEQ multiplex PCR; TCRdb's table is partial and in-frame only. The sample yields about 46,000 clones, approximately 77% seen once. The rearrangement uses TRBV5-6 and TRBJ1-4; unclear D gene. The specimen was CD4+ or CD8+ T cells sorted from blood, collected in a trial of the OX40 agonist ivuxolimab. The sequence came from an adult with an advanced solid tumor such as melanoma, head and neck, liver or kidney cancer. The DNA of the CDR3 is TGTGCCAGCAGCCGGGGTTCGGACGCCCTGGCTGAAAAACTGTTTTTT. Translating it yields CASSRGSDALAEKLFF.